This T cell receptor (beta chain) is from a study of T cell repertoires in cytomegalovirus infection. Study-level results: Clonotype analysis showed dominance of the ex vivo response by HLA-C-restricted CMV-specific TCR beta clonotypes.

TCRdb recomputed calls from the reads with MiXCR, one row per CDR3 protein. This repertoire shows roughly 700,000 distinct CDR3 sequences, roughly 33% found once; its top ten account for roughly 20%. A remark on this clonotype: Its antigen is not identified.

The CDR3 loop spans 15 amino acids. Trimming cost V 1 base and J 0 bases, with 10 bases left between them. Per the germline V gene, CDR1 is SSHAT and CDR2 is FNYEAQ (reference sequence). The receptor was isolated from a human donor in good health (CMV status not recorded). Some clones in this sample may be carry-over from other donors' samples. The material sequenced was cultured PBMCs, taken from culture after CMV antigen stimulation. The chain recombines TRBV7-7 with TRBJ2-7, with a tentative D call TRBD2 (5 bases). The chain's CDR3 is CASSLGRLPSYEQYF. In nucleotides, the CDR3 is TGTGCCAGCAGCTTAGGGAGACTACCCTCCTACGAGCAGTACTTC.